The 13 T cell receptor beta chains in this list originate from one sample, sequenced in a study of PD-1 blockade in mismatch repair-deficient tumors. These receptors' antigens are unknown. Stated time point: 10-day in vitro stimulation with candidate neoantigen peptide 4. Data came from immunoSEQ multiplex PCR; TCRdb stores just in-frame clones and leaves some out. This sample has about 13,000 clones; 80% to 90% occur once, and the top ten carry around 22%. The sequencing here drew on cells cultured in vitro, taken from a patient treated with pembrolizumab. Every receptor here comes from an adult with mismatch repair-deficient cancer.

The chain has TRBV19 and TRBJ1-2; D may be TRBD1 (5 bases). V shed 3 bases and J shed 4 bases, with 12 bases lying between them. Germline V gene lookup returns CDR1 LNHDA and CDR2 SQIVND (reference sequence). The CDR3 covers 14 residues. CDR3 DNA sequence: TGTGCCAGTAGTATTCCCGGGACGTTCTATGGCTACACCTTC. Translating gives CASSIPGTFYGYTF.

V gene TRBV6-5 combines with J gene TRBJ1-5, with 8 bases fitting TRBD1. The length of the CDR3 is 14 residues. Trimming removed 6 bases from V and 2 bases from J; junction bases left unmatched: 3. The germline CDR1 and CDR2 sequences are MNHEY and SVGAGI. As DNA, the CDR3 is TGTGCCAGCAGAGAGACAGGGGGCAATCAGCCCCAGCATTTT. It is translated as CASRETGGNQPQHF.

This clone was seen a few times. This chain uses TRBV5-1 with TRBJ1-5, with TRBD1 as a possible D gene (5 bases). Looked up from germline, CDR1 is SGHRS and CDR2 is YFSETQ. The CDR3 has 14 residues. The V end was cut by 0 bases, the J end by 2 bases, with 6 bases between. The CDR3 reads CASSLVGGNQPQHF. The CDR3 nucleotides are TGCGCCAGCAGCTTGGTGGGGGGCAATCAGCCCCAGCATTTT.

This chain uses TRBV7-9 with TRBJ2-3; TRBD1 or TRBD2 may be the D gene (5 bases each). Germline CDR1 SEHNR, CDR2 FQNEAQ (reference sequence). V was pared by 2 bases and J by 1 base, with 10 bases between. This CDR3 contains 15 residues. The CDR3 DNA is TGTGCCAGCAGCTTATGGGACGGCCGCACAGATACGCAGTATTTT. Translation: CASSLWDGRTDTQYF. The entire variable domain, with the rest obtained from reference TRBV7-9 and TRBJ2-3, is as follows: DTGVSQNPRHKITKRGQNVTFRCDPISEHNRLYWYRQTLGQGPEFLTYFQNEAQLEKSRLLSDRFSAERPKGSFSTLEIQRTEQGDSAMYLCASSLWDGRTDTQYFGPGTRLTVL.

The chain is built from TRBV28 and TRBJ1-4; 7 bases agree with TRBD1. Looked up from germline, CDR1 is MDHEN and CDR2 is SYDVKM. This CDR3 is 12 amino acids long. J was trimmed by 10 bases and V by 5 bases; bases with no gene match: 4. For the CDR3, the DNA is TGTGCCAGCAGTATCGACAGGGCAAAACTGTTTTTT. This gives the protein CASSIDRAKLFF.

The chain employs TRBV7-3 and TRBJ2-5, with 12 bases aligning to TRBD2. With 0 bases clipped from V and 5 bases from J, the junction kept 4 bases outside the gene matches. The CDR3 spans 16 residues. The germline V gene has CDR1 SGHTA and CDR2 FQGTGA. CDR3 amino acids: CASSLTPSGRGETQYF. CDR3 in DNA: TGTGCCAGCAGCTTAACCCCTAGCGGGAGGGGGGAGACCCAGTACTTC.

CDR3 protein: CASSSWDRQNSNYGYTF. CDR3 in DNA: TGTGCCAGCAGTTCATGGGACAGGCAGAACTCTAACTATGGCTACACCTTC. J is TRBJ1-2 and V is TRBV27, with 8 bases matching TRBD1. With 4 bases clipped from V and 0 bases from J, the junction kept 10 bases outside the gene matches. The CDR3 runs 17 residues. CDR1 and CDR2 from the germline V gene are MNHEY and SMNVEV (reference sequence).

CDR3 protein: CSVDDRGSYNEQFF. In nucleotides, the CDR3 is TGCAGCGTCGATGACAGGGGCTCCTACAATGAGCAGTTCTTC. The rearrangement joins TRBV29-1 to TRBJ2-1, with TRBD1 identical over 8 bases. The length of the CDR3 is 14 residues. V lost 6 bases and J lost 0; bases outside the gene matches: 4. CDR1 is SQVTM and CDR2 is ANQGSEA in the germline V gene.

This sequence joins TRBV6-5 and TRBJ1-1, with no clear D. CDR1 is MNHEY and CDR2 is SVGAGI in the germline V gene. Trimming took off 0 bases at V and 4 bases at J, with 6 bases between the two ends. The CDR3 spans 13 residues. The DNA of the CDR3 is TGTGCCAGCAGTTACTCGGCCAGCACTGAAGCTTTCTTT. Its translation: CASSYSASTEAFF.

V usage is TRBV7-3 and J usage is TRBJ2-6, with D unresolved. Trimming removed 7 bases at V and 0 bases at J, with 7 bases between. The CDR3 runs to 14 residues. Germline CDR1 SGHTA, CDR2 FQGTGA. The CDR3 is CASTQASGANVLTF. The CDR3 region has the DNA TGTGCCAGCACCCAGGCCTCTGGGGCCAACGTCCTGACTTTC. The full variable domain, its missing parts supplied by reference TRBV7-3 and TRBJ2-6, is GAGVSQTPSNKVTEKGKYVELRCDPISGHTALYWYRQSLGQGPEFLIYFQGTGAADDSGLPNDRFFAVRPEGSVSTLKIQRTERGDSAVYLCASTQASGANVLTFGAGSRLTVL.

This clone turned up a few times. The genes are TRBV10-3 and TRBJ1-5; D gene uncertain. Germline CDR1 is ENHRY and CDR2 is SYGVKD. Between the trimmed V and J ends, which lost 2 bases and 3 bases, there was a span of 8 bases. This CDR3 is 14 amino acids long. The CDR3 DNA reads TGTGCCATCAGTGAGGCTCTAAACAATCAGCCCCAGCATTTT. Translated, it gives CAISEALNNQPQHF.

V usage is TRBV19 and J usage is TRBJ2-7; 9 positions match TRBD1. CDR3 size: 14 residues. Germline trimming cut 4 bases from V and 5 bases from J; bases unmatched to any gene: 6. Per the germline V gene, CDR1 is LNHDA and CDR2 is SQIVND (reference sequence). CDR3: CASSRDRVGNEQYF. CDR3 in DNA: TGTGCCAGTAGTAGGGACAGGGTGGGAAACGAGCAGTACTTC. The full variable domain, rest sourced from reference TRBV19 and TRBJ2-7, is DGGITQSPKYLFRKEGQNVTLSCEQNLNHDAMYWYRQDPGQGLRLIYYSQIVNDFQKGDIAEGYSVSREKKESFPLTVTSAQKNPTAFYLCASSRDRVGNEQYFGPGTRLTVT.

J is TRBJ2-3 and V is TRBV5-1; 10 bases fit TRBD1. V dropped 5 bases and J dropped 5; count of bases not matched to a gene: 8. CDR3 size: 15 residues. Germline CDR1 reads SGHRS; CDR2 reads YFSETQ. The CDR3 spells CASSRDRGLGDTQYF. Written as DNA, the CDR3 is TGCGCCAGCAGTCGGGACAGGGGTTTGGGAGATACGCAGTATTTT.